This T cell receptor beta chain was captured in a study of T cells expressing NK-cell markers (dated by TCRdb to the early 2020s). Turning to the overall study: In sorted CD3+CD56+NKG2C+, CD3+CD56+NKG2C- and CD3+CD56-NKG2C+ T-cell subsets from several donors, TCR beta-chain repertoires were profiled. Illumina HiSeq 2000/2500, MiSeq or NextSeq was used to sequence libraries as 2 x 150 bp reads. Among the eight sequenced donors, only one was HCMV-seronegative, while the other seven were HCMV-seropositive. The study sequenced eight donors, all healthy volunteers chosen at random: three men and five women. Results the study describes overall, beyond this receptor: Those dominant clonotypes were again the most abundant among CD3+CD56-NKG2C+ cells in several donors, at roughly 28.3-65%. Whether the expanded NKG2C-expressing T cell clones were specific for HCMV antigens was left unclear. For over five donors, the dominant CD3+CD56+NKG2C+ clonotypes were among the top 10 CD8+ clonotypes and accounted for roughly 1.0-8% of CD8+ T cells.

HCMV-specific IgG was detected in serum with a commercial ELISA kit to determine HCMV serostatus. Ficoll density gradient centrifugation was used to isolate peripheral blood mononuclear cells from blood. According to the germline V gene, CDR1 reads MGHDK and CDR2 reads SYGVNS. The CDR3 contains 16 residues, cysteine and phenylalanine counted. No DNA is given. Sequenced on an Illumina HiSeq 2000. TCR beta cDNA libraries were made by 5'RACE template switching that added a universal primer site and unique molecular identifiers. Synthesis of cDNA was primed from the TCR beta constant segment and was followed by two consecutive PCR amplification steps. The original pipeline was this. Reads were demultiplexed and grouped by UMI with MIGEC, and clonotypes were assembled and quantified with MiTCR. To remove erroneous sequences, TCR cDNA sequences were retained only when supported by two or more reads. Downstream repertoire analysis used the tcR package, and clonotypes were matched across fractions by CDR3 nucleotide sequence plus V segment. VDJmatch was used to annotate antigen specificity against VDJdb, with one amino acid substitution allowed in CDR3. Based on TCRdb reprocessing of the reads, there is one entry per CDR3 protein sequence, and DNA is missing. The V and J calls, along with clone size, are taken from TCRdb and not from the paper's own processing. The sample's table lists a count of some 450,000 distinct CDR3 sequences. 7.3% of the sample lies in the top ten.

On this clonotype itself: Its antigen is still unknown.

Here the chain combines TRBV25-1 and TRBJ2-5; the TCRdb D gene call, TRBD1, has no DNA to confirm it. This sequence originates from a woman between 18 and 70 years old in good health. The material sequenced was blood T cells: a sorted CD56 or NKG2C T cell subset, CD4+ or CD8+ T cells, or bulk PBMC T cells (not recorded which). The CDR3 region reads CASSGSRDRVGETQYF.